The 15 T cell receptor beta chains below all came from one sample that was sequenced in a study of blood T cell repertoires in COVID-19. The table came from immunoSEQ multiplex PCR; TCRdb's copy has only in-frame clones and leaves some out. In the table there are some 100,000 clones, approximately 92% of which are singletons. The sample taken for sequencing was peripheral blood. These receptors were obtained from a man between 65 and 80 years old with acute or convalescent COVID-19.

The rearrangement links TRBV6-5 to TRBJ1-3; 8 nucleotides agree with TRBD1. There are 15 residues in the CDR3. Trimming at V came to 6 bases and at J to 0 bases, leaving 4 bases not matched to a gene. Germline V gives CDR1 MNHEY, CDR2 SVGAGI. CDR3 loop: CASRGQAFSGNTIYF. The CDR3 DNA reads as TGTGCCAGCAGGGGACAGGCGTTCTCTGGAAACACCATATATTTT.

The V call is TRBV28, the J call TRBJ1-5; the match to TRBD1 covers 8 bases. This CDR3 has 15 residues. Germline V lookup: CDR1 MDHEN, CDR2 SYDVKM. V shed 3 bases and J 4 bases; nucleotides not matched to a gene: 5. CDR3 protein: CASSFTGGGNQPQHF. The CDR3 DNA reads as TGTGCCAGCAGTTTTACAGGGGGTGGGAATCAGCCCCAGCATTTT.

This chain joins TRBV19 and TRBJ1-6; tentatively, D is TRBD1 (6 bases). This CDR3 has 16 residues. Germline CDR1 LNHDA, CDR2 SQIVND (reference sequence). The V end lost 10 bases, the J end lost 7 bases, and 23 bases lay between the germline ends. DNA for the CDR3: TGTGCCATCCATTCCCTGGGGGGGGCGGAAAATTCACCCCTCCACTTT. Protein: CAIHSLGGAENSPLHF.

The table lists this clone with a count of one. The chain links TRBV5-1 to TRBJ1-1; 7 nucleotides align to TRBD1. This CDR3 region has 14 residues. Looked up from germline, CDR1 is SGHRS and CDR2 is YFSETQ. The junction had 4 bases not matched to a gene; V was cut back by 4 bases and J by 1 base. CDR3: CASSPGQQNTEAFF. In DNA form, the CDR3 reads TGCGCCAGCAGCCCGGGACAGCAGAACACTGAAGCTTTCTTT.

This clone appeared a single time. This chain links TRBV23-1 with TRBJ2-2; TRBD1 might be the D (6 bases). TRBV23-1 has ORF status, its function being uncertain. CDR3 length equals 19 residues. V dropped 4 bases and J dropped 0 bases, with 21 bases sitting between them. The CDR3 sequence: CASSRVPATGPPNTGELFF. In DNA form, the CDR3 reads TGCGCCAGCAGTCGGGTTCCCGCTACAGGGCCACCGAACACCGGGGAGCTGTTTTTT.

The chain links TRBV12-3 or TRBV12-4 to TRBJ1-2; D is perhaps TRBD1 (5 bases). This CDR3 is 13 amino acids long. Trimming removed 3 bases from V and 5 bases from J, with 10 bases in between. In DNA form, the CDR3 reads TGTGCCAGCAGTTTTACAGGACCTTATGGCTACACCTTC. It codes for CASSFTGPYGYTF.

This chain connects TRBV5-1 to TRBJ2-1; 16 nucleotides align to TRBD2. V shed 4 bases and J 10 bases; nucleotides not matched to a gene: 11. Germline V gives CDR1 SGHRS, CDR2 YFSETQ. This CDR3 is 17 amino acids long. CDR3 loop: CASSAAGTSGGAGEQFF. DNA of the CDR3: TGCGCCAGCAGCGCCGCCGGGACTAGCGGGGGGGCCGGGGAGCAGTTCTTC.

This chain uses TRBV6-5 with TRBJ1-3; maybe TRBD1 (6 bases). The length of the CDR3 is 16 residues. V was trimmed by 0 bases and J by 8 bases, leaving 17 bases between them. Germline CDR1 reads MNHEY; CDR2 reads SVGAGI. The CDR3 sequence is CASSYSAGFKGDTIYF. The CDR3 DNA is TGTGCCAGCAGTTACTCAGCAGGGTTCAAGGGGGACACCATATATTTT.

The chain combines TRBV24-1 with TRBJ2-1, with 12 bases identical to TRBD2. With V trimmed by 4 bases and J by 6 bases, 9 bases remained unmatched. The CDR3 extends over 17 amino acids. Germline assignment: CDR1 KGHDR and CDR2 SFDVKD. CDR3 nucleotide sequence: TGTGCCACCAGTGACCTCGTGACTAGCGGGAGCCCCAATGAGCAGTTCTTC. Encoded protein: CATSDLVTSGSPNEQFF.

The CDR3 sequence: CATRDSLEQFF. As DNA, the CDR3 is TGTGCCACCCGGGATTCCCTTGAGCAGTTCTTC. This chain connects TRBV19 to TRBJ2-1, with D possibly being TRBD2 (5 bases). CDR3 length: 11 residues. From germline, CDR1 is LNHDA and CDR2 SQIVND (reference sequence). V was clipped by 10 bases and J by 9 bases, with 13 bases between them.

The V and J genes are TRBV18 and TRBJ2-3; TRBD1 might be the D (7 bases). Trimming shortened V by 1 base and J by 6 bases, and 14 bases separated the two germline ends. Germline lookup yields CDR1 KGHSH and CDR2 LQKENI. This CDR3 has 15 residues. This CDR3 is CASSPQEGAADTQYF. As DNA, the CDR3 is TGTGCCAGCTCACCACAGGAGGGGGCTGCGGATACGCAGTATTTT.

This clone was seen once. The genes are TRBV10-1 and TRBJ2-7; the match to TRBD1 covers 8 bases. Germline-derived CDR1 and CDR2 are WNHNN and SYGVQD (reference sequence). Trimming cost V 3 bases and J 2 bases; bases outside gene matches: 3. This CDR3 is built from 14 residues. CDR3 sequence: CASSERTGTYEQYF. CDR3 DNA: TGCGCCAGCAGTGAAAGGACAGGGACCTACGAGCAGTACTTC.

The chain recombines TRBV21-1 with TRBJ2-7; the D call in the table, TRBD2, was not verified against the DNA. TRBV21-1 is listed as a pseudogene. This CDR3 comprises 15 residues. CDR3 in amino acids: CASGLRTSGTYEQYF. For the CDR3, the DNA is TGTGCCAGCGGACTTCGGACTAGCGGGACCTACGAGCAGTACTTC.

The chain links TRBV7-8 to TRBJ2-2; a possible D gene is TRBD2 (6 bases). The CDR3 covers 15 residues. V lost 5 bases to trimming and J lost 1 base, with 11 bases between them. CDR1 is SGHVS, CDR2 FQNEAQ, per germline. The CDR3: CASSPRLVNTGELFF. The CDR3 nucleotides read TGTGCCAGCAGCCCCCGACTAGTGAACACCGGGGAGCTGTTTTTT.

This CDR3 is CASSFIPRTRAGTDTQYF. As DNA, the CDR3 is TGTGCCAGCAGCTTCATACCCCGGACCCGAGCGGGTACAGATACGCAGTATTTT. The chain carries TRBV5-6 and TRBJ2-3; tentative D call: TRBD2 (6 bases). The ends were cut back, 2 bases at V and 3 bases at J, with 22 bases in the middle. Per the germline V gene, CDR1 is SGHDT and CDR2 is YYEEEE. The length of the CDR3 is 18 residues.